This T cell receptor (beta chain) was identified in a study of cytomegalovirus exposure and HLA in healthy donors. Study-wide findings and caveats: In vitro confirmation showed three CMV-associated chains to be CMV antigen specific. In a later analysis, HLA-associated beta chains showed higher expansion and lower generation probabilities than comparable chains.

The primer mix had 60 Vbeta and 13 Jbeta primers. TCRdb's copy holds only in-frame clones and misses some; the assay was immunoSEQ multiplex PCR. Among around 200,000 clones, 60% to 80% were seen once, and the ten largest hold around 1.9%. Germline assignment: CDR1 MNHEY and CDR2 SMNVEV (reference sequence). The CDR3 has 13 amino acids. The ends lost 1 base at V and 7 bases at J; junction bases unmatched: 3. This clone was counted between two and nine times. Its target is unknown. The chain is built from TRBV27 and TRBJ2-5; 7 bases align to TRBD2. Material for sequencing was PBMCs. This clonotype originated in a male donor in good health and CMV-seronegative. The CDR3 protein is CASSLYWEGTQYF. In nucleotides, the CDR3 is TGTGCCAGCAGTTTATACTGGGAGGGGACCCAGTACTTC.